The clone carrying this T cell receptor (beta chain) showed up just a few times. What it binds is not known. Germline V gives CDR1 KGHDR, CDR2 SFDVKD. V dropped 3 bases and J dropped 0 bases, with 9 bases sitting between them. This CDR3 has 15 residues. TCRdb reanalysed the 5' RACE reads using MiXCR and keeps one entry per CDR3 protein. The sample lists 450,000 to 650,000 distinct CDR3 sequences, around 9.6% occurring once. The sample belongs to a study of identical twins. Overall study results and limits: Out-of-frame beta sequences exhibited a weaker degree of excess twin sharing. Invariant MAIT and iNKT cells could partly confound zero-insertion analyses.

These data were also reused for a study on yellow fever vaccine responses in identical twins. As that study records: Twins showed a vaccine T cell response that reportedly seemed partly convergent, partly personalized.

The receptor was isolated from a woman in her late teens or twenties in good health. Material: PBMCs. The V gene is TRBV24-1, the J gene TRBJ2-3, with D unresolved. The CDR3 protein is CATSDQTESTDTQYF. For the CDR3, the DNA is TGTGCCACCAGTGATCAGACGGAGAGCACAGATACGCAGTATTTT.